The rows below give T cell receptor beta chains drawn from one sample of a study of blood T cell repertoires in COVID-19. The method was immunoSEQ multiplex PCR; TCRdb's version includes in-frame clones alone and lacks a portion of them. Here the sample spans some 230,000 clones, roughly four fifths being singletons. Input material: peripheral blood. All receptors derive from an elderly woman with COVID-19, enrolled during active disease. CDR3s include the opening cysteine and the closing phenylalanine or tryptophan. D genes are given only for firm matches. Rows may omit the clone size; those that give it use once, few, many or a size class.

D	size	V	J	DNA	CDR3
TRBD2	NA	TRBV6-2/TRBV6-3	TRBJ2-3	TGTGCCAGCAGTTCCTCGACTAGCGGGAGGCTCACAGATACGCAGTATTTT	CASSSSTSGRLTDTQYF
TRBD2	NA	TRBV9	TRBJ2-3	TGTGCCAGCAGCCAATCTAGCGGGAGAGCAGATACGCAGTATTTT	CASSQSSGRADTQYF
NA	NA	TRBV7-9	TRBJ1-1	TGTGCCAGCAGCTTAGGGGGCCGACAGAACACTGAAGCTTTCTTT	CASSLGGRQNTEAFF
TRBD1	once	TRBV6-5	TRBJ1-6	TGTGCCAGCAGTCCCGGGGACAGGGGGCGGTCACCCCTCCACTTT	CASSPGDRGRSPLHF
TRBD2	NA	TRBV19	TRBJ2-1	TGTGCCAGTAGCTCTATCCCGGGGGGTGAGCAGTTCTTC	CASSSIPGGEQFF
NA	NA	TRBV5-4	TRBJ2-7	TGTGCCAGCAGCCCCGGAGGGGGCCTCTACGAGCAGTACTTC	CASSPGGGLYEQYF
NA	NA	TRBV28	TRBJ1-1	TGTGCCAGCATCCAAGGGGGGGCTGGGGACACTGAAGCTTTCTTT	CASIQGGAGDTEAFF
NA	NA	TRBV7-9	TRBJ2-5	TGTGCCAGCAGCCGGACATACGAGACCCAGTACTTC	CASSRTYETQYF
NA	NA	TRBV15	TRBJ1-4	TGTGCCACCAGCAGAGGACAGATTGCAACTAATGAAAAACTGTTTTTT	CATSRGQIATNEKLFF
TRBD1	many	TRBV28	TRBJ2-2	TGTGCCAGCAGTTCAGAATCCGGGACAGGCACCGGGGAGCTGTTTTTT	CASSSESGTGTGELFF
NA	NA	TRBV7-7	TRBJ2-5	TGTGCTAGCAGCTTAGGGAGGCGGATAGGAGAGACCCAGTACTTC	CASSLGRRIGETQYF
NA	NA	TRBV27	TRBJ1-6	TGTGCCAGCTCTTTTTTGGCTTCACCCCTCCACTTT	CASSFLASPLHF
TRBD1	NA	TRBV18	TRBJ2-2	TGTGCCAGCTCACTGGACAGGGTGGACGGGGAGCTGTTTTTT	CASSLDRVDGELFF
NA	NA	TRBV9	TRBJ1-3	TGTGCCAGCAGCGATCTACGGACCGGCGGGAACACCATATATTTT	CASSDLRTGGNTIYF
TRBD2	once	TRBV9	TRBJ2-1	TGTGCCAGCAGCGCCACTAGCGGGGCGTACAATGAGCAGTTCTTC	CASSATSGAYNEQFF
NA	NA	TRBV2	TRBJ1-5	TGTGCCAGCAGCCTCAAGAGGACGGGATTCGATAGCAATCAGCCCCAGCATTTT	CASSLKRTGFDSNQPQHF
NA	NA	TRBV6-5	TRBJ1-4	TGTGCCAGCAGCCACGGGGGGGCTACTAATGAAAAACTGTTTTTT	CASSHGGATNEKLFF
TRBD1	NA	TRBV18	TRBJ2-7	TGTGCCAGCTCACCGGGACAGTCCGAGCAGTACTTC	CASSPGQSEQYF
NA	once	TRBV5-6	TRBJ2-3	TGTGCCAGCAGCCAAAAGGACAGAACTAGCACAGATACGCAGTATTTT	CASSQKDRTSTDTQYF
NA	NA	TRBV19	TRBJ1-1	TGTGCCAGTAGTAAGATCGGGGGGAACACTGAAGCTTTCTTT	CASSKIGGNTEAFF
NA	NA	TRBV7-8	TRBJ2-3	TGTGCCAGCAGCACCCAGACAGGTTTTTCACAGATAACGCAGTATTTT	CASSTQTGFSQITQYF
NA	NA	TRBV28	TRBJ1-4	TGTGCCAGCAGTTTTGGGACACCTGAAAAACTGTTTTTT	CASSFGTPEKLFF
NA	few	TRBV7-2	TRBJ1-1	TGTGCCAGCAGCCCAAGCGCAGGGCGGTCCACTGAAGCTTTCTTT	CASSPSAGRSTEAFF
NA	NA	TRBV6-5	TRBJ1-2	TGTGCCAGCAGCCCGCGACAATCCCGCCATGGCTACACCTTC	CASSPRQSRHGYTF
TRBD2	NA	TRBV7-3	TRBJ2-2	TGTGCCAGCAGCCGGACTAGCGGGAGTAGAGGGGAGCTGTTTTTT	CASSRTSGSRGELFF
NA	NA	TRBV3-1/TRBV3-2	TRBJ1-5	TGTGCCAGCAGCCAAGATCCCCAGGAAAATCAGCCCCAGCATTTT	CASSQDPQENQPQHF
NA	NA	TRBV18	TRBJ2-7	TGTGCCAGCTCACCACCCTTAGCGGCCACCTACGAGCAGTACTTC	CASSPPLAATYEQYF
NA	NA	TRBV19	TRBJ1-5	TGTGCCAGTAGCTCGGGACTTCTACCTAATCAGCCCCAGCATTTT	CASSSGLLPNQPQHF
NA	NA	TRBV20-1	TRBJ1-1	TGCAGTGTGGAGAGAGGCAGGGGATATTTCTTT	CSVERGRGYFF
NA	many	TRBV6-6	TRBJ1-1	TGTGCCAGCAGTTATGGTCGGGAAGCGGCTTTCTTT	CASSYGREAAFF
NA	NA	TRBV4-2	TRBJ1-3	TGTGCCAGCAGCCAACCCCTTGGCGGGGAAAGAGGAAACACCATATATTTT	CASSQPLGGERGNTIYF
TRBD1	NA	TRBV5-6	TRBJ2-3	TGTGCCAGCAGCCTTACAGGGGGCGGCACAGATACGCAGTATTTT	CASSLTGGGTDTQYF
NA	few	TRBV10-3	TRBJ1-5	TGTGCCATCAGTGAGGCGGCAGCAAGCAATCAGCCCCAGCATTTT	CAISEAAASNQPQHF
TRBD1	once	TRBV3-1/TRBV3-2	TRBJ2-5	TGTGCCAGCAGCCGAGAGGACAGGGGGCGCCGGGAGACCCAGTACTTC	CASSREDRGRRETQYF
TRBD1	NA	TRBV12-3/TRBV12-4	TRBJ1-1	TGTGCCAGCAGTCCAGGGGGCTACACTGAAGCTTTCTTT	CASSPGGYTEAFF
NA	NA	TRBV30	TRBJ1-1	TGTGCCTTGATCCCCGCGACAGCTAACACTGAAGCTTTCTTT	CALIPATANTEAFF
TRBD1	NA	TRBV5-1	TRBJ2-7	TGCGCCAGCAGCTCGACAGGGAGTTACAACGAGCAGTACTTC	CASSSTGSYNEQYF
TRBD2	once	TRBV2	TRBJ2-1	TGTGCCAGCAGTGAAGGGATCGGGGGGGTCCTCTTC	CASSEGIGGVLF
NA	NA	TRBV19	TRBJ1-1	TGTGCCAGTAGGCGATCACTCTGGGAGGACAACACTGAAGCTTTCTTT	CASRRSLWEDNTEAFF
TRBD2	NA	TRBV5-1	TRBJ2-5	TGCGCCAGCAGCTACCGGACTAGCGGGGAAGAGACCCAGTACTTC	CASSYRTSGEETQYF
TRBD1	NA	TRBV7-2	TRBJ2-3	TGTGCCAGCAGCGCAGGGGGTAGGCGGACAGATACGCAGTATTTT	CASSAGGRRTDTQYF
NA	NA	TRBV11-2	TRBJ1-3	TGTGCCAGCAGCCTTCGGAGATCAGGAAACACCATATATTTT	CASSLRRSGNTIYF
NA	few	TRBV19	TRBJ1-2	TGTGCCAGTAAAAACGGGAACTATGGCTACACCTTC	CASKNGNYGYTF
NA	NA	TRBV7-2	TRBJ1-1	TGTGCCAGCAGCCCCGGGGGAGGGTGGGCTTTCTTT	CASSPGGGWAFF
NA	few	TRBV4-1	TRBJ1-2	TGCGCCAGCAGCCAAGTTCGCACTTCAGGTGGCTACACCTTC	CASSQVRTSGGYTF
NA	NA	TRBV19	TRBJ1-5	TGTGCCAGTAGTCCCCCCCTTGGGGAGGGACCTCAGCCCCAGCATTTT	CASSPPLGEGPQPQHF
NA	NA	TRBV7-9	TRBJ1-1	TGTGCCAGCAGCACACAACCGAACACTGAAGCTTTCTTT	CASSTQPNTEAFF
NA	NA	TRBV28	TRBJ2-7	TGTGCCAGCATTTCCAGGTCCACCTACGAGCAGTACTTC	CASISRSTYEQYF
NA	NA	TRBV2	TRBJ2-7	TGTGCCAGCAGGGGCCGTCAGGGTTCCTACGAGCAGTACTTC	CASRGRQGSYEQYF
NA	NA	TRBV5-1	TRBJ2-2	TGCGCCAGCAGCCAGACAGGATTGAGTGGCGGGGAGCTGTTTTTT	CASSQTGLSGGELFF
TRBD1	few	TRBV4-1	TRBJ2-2	TGCGCCAGCAGCCAAGGACAGGGGGTGGCCGGGGAGCTGTTTTTT	CASSQGQGVAGELFF
NA	NA	TRBV6-5	TRBJ2-2	TGTGCCAGCACCAGGGCAGGGGTAGGCACCGGGGAGCTGTTTTTT	CASTRAGVGTGELFF
NA	NA	TRBV11-2	TRBJ2-1	TGTGCCAGCAGCTTAGGGGGCAGAGACTACAATGAGCAGTTCTTC	CASSLGGRDYNEQFF
NA	NA	TRBV18	TRBJ2-5	TGTGCCAGCTCACCACGGGCGGGGGAGACCCAGTACTTC	CASSPRAGETQYF
NA	NA	TRBV28	TRBJ1-5	TGTGCCAGCAGTTTACACGGGTCGAGGCAGCCCCAGCATTTT	CASSLHGSRQPQHF
TRBD1	NA	TRBV2	TRBJ2-1	TGTGCCAGCAGGCCCGGGACAGGAGCCTACAATGAGCAGTTCTTC	CASRPGTGAYNEQFF
NA	NA	TRBV4-1	TRBJ2-1	TGCGCCAGCAGCCAAGTAAGCGACAGTTACAATGAGCAGTTCTTC	CASSQVSDSYNEQFF